The subject of this entry is one T cell receptor beta chain. Its antigen is undetermined. The data stem from a study of CD8 T cells in Susac syndrome. Random hexamers primed reverse transcription of roughly 0.5 to 1 ug RNA. TCR beta CDR3 was amplified by immunoSEQ multiplex PCR. This amplification extended across 54 Vbeta and 13 Jbeta segments. TCRdb ran MiXCR on the immunoSEQ multiplex PCR reads and lists one entry per CDR3 protein. The sample has more than 150,000 distinct CDR3 sequences, 95% seen once; the top ten hold 0.16%. Germline loops: CDR1 SNHLY, CDR2 FYNNEI. The CDR3 loop spans 15 amino acids. Deletions cut 8 bases from V and 4 bases from J, with 18 bases between. Whole-study results and caveats: CD8+ clonal expansion in Susac peaked in TEMRA cells and active patients. Susac-specific public clones found in total CD8+ repertoires numbered approximately 15, and those in CD8+ TEMRA repertoires numbered roughly 5.

The J gene is TRBJ1-5, the V gene TRBV2; D is ambiguous. The specimen was CD8+ T cells from PBMCs. The clonotype originates from a human donor with Susac syndrome. CDR3 DNA: TGTGCCAGCTTTGCGGCTCCTAACGGGAATCAGCCCCAGCATTTT. It encodes CASFAAPNGNQPQHF. Full variable domain (rest looked up from reference TRBV2 and TRBJ1-5): EPEVTQTPSHQVTQMGQEVILRCVPISNHLYFYWYRQILGQKVEFLVSFYNNEISEKSEIFDDQFSVERPDGSNFTLKIRSTKLEDSAMYFCASFAAPNGNQPQHFGDGTRLSIL.